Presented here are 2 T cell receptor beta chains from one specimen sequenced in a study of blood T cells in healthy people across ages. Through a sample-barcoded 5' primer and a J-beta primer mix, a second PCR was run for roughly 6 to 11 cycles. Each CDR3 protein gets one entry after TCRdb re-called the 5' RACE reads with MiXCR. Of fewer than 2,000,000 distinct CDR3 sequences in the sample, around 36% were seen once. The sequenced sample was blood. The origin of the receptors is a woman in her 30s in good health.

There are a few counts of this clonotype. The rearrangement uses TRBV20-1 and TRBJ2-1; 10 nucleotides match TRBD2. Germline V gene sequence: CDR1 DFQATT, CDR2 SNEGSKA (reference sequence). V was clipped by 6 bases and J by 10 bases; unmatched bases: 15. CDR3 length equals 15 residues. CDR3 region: CSADSGGLPGDEQFF. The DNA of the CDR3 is TGCAGTGCCGATAGCGGGGGGCTCCCGGGGGACGAGCAGTTCTTC.

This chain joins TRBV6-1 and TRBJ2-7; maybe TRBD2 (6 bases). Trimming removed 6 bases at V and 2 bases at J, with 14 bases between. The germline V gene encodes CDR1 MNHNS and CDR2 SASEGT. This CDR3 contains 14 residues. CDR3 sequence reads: CASSWRELTYEQYF. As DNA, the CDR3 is TGTGCCAGCAGCTGGAGGGAACTCACCTACGAGCAGTACTTC.